This TCR beta chain was profiled in a study of CD8 T cells in Susac syndrome. Reverse transcription of about 0.5 to 1 ug RNA used random hexamers. From the immunoSEQ multiplex PCR reads, TCRdb called clonotypes with MiXCR, one entry per CDR3 protein. This sample yields around 300,000 distinct CDR3 sequences, of which around 92% are seen a single time; over 0.065% belongs to the top ten. Through negative isolation, CD4+ and CD8+ T cells were obtained, while TEMRA cells were enriched using FACS. The receptor was derived from a human donor with multiple sclerosis. Sequencing used CD4+ T cells from PBMCs.

The CDR3 DNA reads TGTGCCAGCTCACCCCGCCCAGCGGGAGCGACAGATACGCAGTATTTT. It translates to CASSPRPAGATDTQYF. The V call is TRBV18, the J call TRBJ2-3; 8 bases line up with TRBD2. Germline V gene sequence: CDR1 KGHSH, CDR2 LQKENI. With 3 bases clipped from V and 3 bases from J, the junction kept 8 bases outside the gene matches. This CDR3 comprises 16 residues. The entire variable domain, with the rest obtained from reference TRBV18 and TRBJ2-3, is as follows: NAGVMQNPRHLVRRRGQEARLRCSPMKGHSHVYWYRQLPEEGLKFMVYLQKENIIDESGMPKERFSAEFPKEGPSILRIQQVVRGDSAAYFCASSPRPAGATDTQYFGPGTRLTVL.